These T cell receptor beta chains were read from a single sample in a study of blood T cell repertoires in COVID-19. Libraries were prepared by immunoSEQ multiplex PCR; TCRdb keeps only in-frame clonotypes and omits some of them. The data contain around 150,000 clones, about 90% of them singletons. Material: peripheral blood. These receptors were taken from a man in his forties or fifties with active or convalescent COVID-19. Both conserved end residues are part of each CDR3. A D gene is named only where the DNA matches it firmly. The size entry is marked missing in some rows and otherwise reads once, few, many or a size class.

j_call,d_call,clone_size,v_call,cdr3_nt,cdr3_aa
TRBJ2-4,TRBD1,once,TRBV5-4,TGTGCCAGCAGCTTGGGGGGACAGGGCGGAGCCAAAAACATTCAGTACTTC,CASSLGGQGGAKNIQYF
TRBJ2-5,TRBD2,NA,TRBV5-1,TGCGCCAGCAAGGGACTAGCGGGAGTGGGAGAGACCCAGTACTTC,CASKGLAGVGETQYF
TRBJ1-1,NA,few,TRBV7-9,TGTGCCAGCAGAGAGATAACTGAAGCTTTCTTT,CASREITEAFF
TRBJ2-1,NA,NA,TRBV24-1,TGTGCCACCAGTGACTATGGAGGGTCCTACAATGAGCAGTTCTTC,CATSDYGGSYNEQFF
TRBJ1-5,NA,NA,TRBV28,TGTGCCAGCAGATTGATGGGACTGGGCAATCAGCCCCAGCATTTT,CASRLMGLGNQPQHF
TRBJ1-3,NA,NA,TRBV7-8,TGTGCCAGCAGCCGAGACTACTCTGGAAACACCATATATTTT,CASSRDYSGNTIYF
TRBJ2-4,NA,NA,TRBV4-1,TGCGCCAGCAGCCAGGAGGCAATAGCCAAAAACATTCAGTACTTC,CASSQEAIAKNIQYF
TRBJ2-7,NA,NA,TRBV7-3,TGTGCCAGCAGCCCTAACTCCTACGAGCAGTACTTC,CASSPNSYEQYF
TRBJ1-1,NA,once,TRBV28,TGTGCCAGCAATCTAAGGGGGGGCTGGAACACTGAAGCTTTCTTT,CASNLRGGWNTEAFF
TRBJ2-7,NA,once,TRBV2,TGTGCCAGCAGTGAAAATCAGGCCTCCTACGAGCAGTACTTC,CASSENQASYEQYF